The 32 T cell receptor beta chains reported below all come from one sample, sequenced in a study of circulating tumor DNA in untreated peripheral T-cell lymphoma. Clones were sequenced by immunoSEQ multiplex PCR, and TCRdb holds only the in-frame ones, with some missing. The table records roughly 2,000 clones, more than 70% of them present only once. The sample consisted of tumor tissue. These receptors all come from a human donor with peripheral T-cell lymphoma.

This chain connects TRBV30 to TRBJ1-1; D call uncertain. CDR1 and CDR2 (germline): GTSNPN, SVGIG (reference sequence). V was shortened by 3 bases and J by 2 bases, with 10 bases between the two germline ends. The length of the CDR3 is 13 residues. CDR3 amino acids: CAWSETSNTEAFF. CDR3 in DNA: TGTGCCTGGAGCGAGACCTCTAACACTGAAGCTTTCTTT.

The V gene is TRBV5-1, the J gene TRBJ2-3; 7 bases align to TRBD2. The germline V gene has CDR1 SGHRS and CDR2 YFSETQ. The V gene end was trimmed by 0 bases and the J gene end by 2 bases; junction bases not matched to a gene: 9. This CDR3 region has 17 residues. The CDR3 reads CASSLGFAGENTDTQYF. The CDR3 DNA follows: TGCGCCAGCAGCTTGGGTTTCGCGGGGGAAAACACAGATACGCAGTATTTT.

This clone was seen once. Written as DNA, the CDR3 is TGTGCCAGTAGTATTGCAGCGGGAACCTACAATGAGCAGTTCTTC. Encoded protein: CASSIAAGTYNEQFF. This chain joins TRBV19 and TRBJ2-1, with TRBD2 identical over 7 bases. The V gene's germline CDR1 is LNHDA and CDR2 SQIVND (reference sequence). This CDR3 comprises 15 residues. V dropped 3 bases and J dropped 2; count of bases not matched to a gene: 4. The full variable domain, in which reference TRBV19 and TRBJ2-1 provide the parts outside the CDR3, is DGGITQSPKYLFRKEGQNVTLSCEQNLNHDAMYWYRQDPGQGLRLIYYSQIVNDFQKGDIAEGYSVSREKKESFPLTVTSAQKNPTAFYLCASSIAAGTYNEQFFGPGTRLTVL.

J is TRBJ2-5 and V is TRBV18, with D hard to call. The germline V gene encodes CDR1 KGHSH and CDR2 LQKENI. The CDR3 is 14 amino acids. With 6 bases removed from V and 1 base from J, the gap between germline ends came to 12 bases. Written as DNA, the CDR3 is TGTGCCAGCTCCCCCCAGCAGGTCCAAGAGACCCAGTACTTC. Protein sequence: CASSPQQVQETQYF.

The chain's CDR3 is CASSLWGVSGANVLTF. CDR3 sequence (DNA): TGTGCCAGCAGTTTATGGGGGGTCTCCGGGGCCAACGTCCTGACTTTC. The chain employs TRBV28 and TRBJ2-6, with D perhaps matching TRBD1 or TRBD2 (5 bases each). This CDR3 is 16 amino acids long. Trimming pared 0 bases from V and 4 bases from J, leaving 10 bases between. CDR1 is MDHEN, CDR2 SYDVKM, per germline.

The DNA of the CDR3 is TGTGCCATCTCGAGGGAGGTCACGCAGTATTTT. Protein product: CAISREVTQYF. The chain uses TRBV12-5 and TRBJ2-3, with D perhaps TRBD2 (6 bases). The CDR3 extends over 11 amino acids. Germline V CDR1 and CDR2: LGHNT, FRNRAP. The whole variable domain, filled in from reference TRBV12-5 and TRBJ2-3, reads DARVTQTPRHKVTEMGQEVTMRCQPILGHNTVFWYRQTMMQGLELLAYFRNRAPLDDSGMPKDRFSAEMPDATLATLKIQPSEPRDSAVYFCAISREVTQYFGPGTRLTVL.

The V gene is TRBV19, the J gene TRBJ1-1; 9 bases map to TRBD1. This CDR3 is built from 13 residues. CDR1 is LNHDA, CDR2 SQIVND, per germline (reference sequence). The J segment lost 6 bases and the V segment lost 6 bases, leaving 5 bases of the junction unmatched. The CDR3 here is CASRSTGGAEAFF. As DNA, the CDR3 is TGTGCCAGTAGATCTACAGGGGGCGCTGAAGCTTTCTTT.

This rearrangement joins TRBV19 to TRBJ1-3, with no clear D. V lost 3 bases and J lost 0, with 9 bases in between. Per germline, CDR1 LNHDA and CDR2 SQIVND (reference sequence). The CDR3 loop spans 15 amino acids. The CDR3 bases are TGTGCCAGTAGTATGGTCCGCCCCTCTGGAAACACCATATATTTT. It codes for CASSMVRPSGNTIYF.

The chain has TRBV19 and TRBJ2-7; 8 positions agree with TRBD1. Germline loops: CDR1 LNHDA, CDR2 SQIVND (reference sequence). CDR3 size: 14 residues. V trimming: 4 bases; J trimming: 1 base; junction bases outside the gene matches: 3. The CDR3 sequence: CASSSQGASYEQYF. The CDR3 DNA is TGTGCCAGTAGTAGCCAGGGGGCATCCTACGAGCAGTACTTC.

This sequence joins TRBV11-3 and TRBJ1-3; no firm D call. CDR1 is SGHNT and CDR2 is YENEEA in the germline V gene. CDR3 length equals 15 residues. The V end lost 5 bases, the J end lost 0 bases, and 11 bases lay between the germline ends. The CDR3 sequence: CASSRLLSSGNTIYF. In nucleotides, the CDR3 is TGTGCCAGCAGCCGGCTCCTCAGCTCTGGAAACACCATATATTTT.

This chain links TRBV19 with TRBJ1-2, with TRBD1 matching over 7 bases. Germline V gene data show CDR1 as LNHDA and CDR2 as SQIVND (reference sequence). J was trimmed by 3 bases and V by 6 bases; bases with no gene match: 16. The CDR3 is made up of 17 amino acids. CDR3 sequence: CASRNLRSATGYYGYTF. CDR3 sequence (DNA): TGTGCCAGTAGAAACCTAAGGTCGGCGACAGGGTACTATGGCTACACCTTC. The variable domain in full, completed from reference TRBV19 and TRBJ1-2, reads DGGITQSPKYLFRKEGQNVTLSCEQNLNHDAMYWYRQDPGQGLRLIYYSQIVNDFQKGDIAEGYSVSREKKESFPLTVTSAQKNPTAFYLCASRNLRSATGYYGYTFGSGTRLTVV.

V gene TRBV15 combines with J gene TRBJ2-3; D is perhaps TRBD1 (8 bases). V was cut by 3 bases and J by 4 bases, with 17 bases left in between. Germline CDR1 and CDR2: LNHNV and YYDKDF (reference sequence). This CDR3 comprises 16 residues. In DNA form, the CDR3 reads TGTGCCACCAGCAGGCCTACACAGGGGGGGTCAGATACGCAGTATTTT. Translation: CATSRPTQGGSDTQYF.

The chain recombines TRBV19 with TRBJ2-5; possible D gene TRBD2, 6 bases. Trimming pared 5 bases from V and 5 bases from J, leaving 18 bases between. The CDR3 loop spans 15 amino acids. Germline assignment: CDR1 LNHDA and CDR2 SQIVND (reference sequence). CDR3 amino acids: CASSPRGGATETQYF. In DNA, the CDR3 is TGTGCCAGTAGTCCCCGTGGAGGGGCAACGGAGACCCAGTACTTC.

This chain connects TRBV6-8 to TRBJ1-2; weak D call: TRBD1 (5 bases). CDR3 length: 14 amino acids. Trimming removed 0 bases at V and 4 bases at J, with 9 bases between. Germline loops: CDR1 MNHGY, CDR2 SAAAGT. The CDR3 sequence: CASSYSGDPYGYTF. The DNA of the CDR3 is TGTGCCAGCAGTTACTCGGGGGATCCCTATGGCTACACCTTC.

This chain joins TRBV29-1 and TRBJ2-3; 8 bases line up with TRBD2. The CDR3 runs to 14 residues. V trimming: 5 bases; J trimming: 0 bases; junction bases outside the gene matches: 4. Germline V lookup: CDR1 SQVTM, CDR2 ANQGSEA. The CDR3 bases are TGCAGCGTTAGTCGGGGGGGCAGCACAGATACGCAGTATTTT. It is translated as CSVSRGGSTDTQYF.

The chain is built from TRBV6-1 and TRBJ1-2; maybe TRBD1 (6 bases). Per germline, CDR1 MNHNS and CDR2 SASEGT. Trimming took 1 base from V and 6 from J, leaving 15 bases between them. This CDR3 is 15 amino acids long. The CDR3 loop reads CASSEVEEGGNGYTF. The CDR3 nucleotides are TGTGCCAGCAGTGAAGTAGAGGAAGGGGGGAATGGCTACACCTTC.

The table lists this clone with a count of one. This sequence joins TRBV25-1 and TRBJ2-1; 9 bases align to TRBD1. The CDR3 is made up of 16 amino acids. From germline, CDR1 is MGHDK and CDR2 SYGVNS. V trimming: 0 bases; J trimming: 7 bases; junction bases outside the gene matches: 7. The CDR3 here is CASSEYAGDRVNEQFF. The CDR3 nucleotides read TGTGCCAGCAGTGAATATGCAGGGGACAGGGTAAATGAGCAGTTCTTC.

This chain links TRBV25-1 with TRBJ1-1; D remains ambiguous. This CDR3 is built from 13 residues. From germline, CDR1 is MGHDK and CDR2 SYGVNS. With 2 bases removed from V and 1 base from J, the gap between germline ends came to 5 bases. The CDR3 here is CASSEERNTEAFF. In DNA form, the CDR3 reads TGTGCCAGCAGTGAAGAGCGGAACACTGAAGCTTTCTTT.

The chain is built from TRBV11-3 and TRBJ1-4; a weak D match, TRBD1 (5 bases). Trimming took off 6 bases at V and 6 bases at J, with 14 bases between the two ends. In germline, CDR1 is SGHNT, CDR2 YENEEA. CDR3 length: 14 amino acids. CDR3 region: CASRAGTVYEKLFF. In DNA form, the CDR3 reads TGTGCCAGCAGGGCAGGGACGGTCTATGAAAAACTGTTTTTT.

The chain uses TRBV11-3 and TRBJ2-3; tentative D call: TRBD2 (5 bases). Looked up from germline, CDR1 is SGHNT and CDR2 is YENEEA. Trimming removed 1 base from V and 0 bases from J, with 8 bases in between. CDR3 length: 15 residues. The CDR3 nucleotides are TGTGCCAGCAGCTTAGGCCTAGCTAGCACAGATACGCAGTATTTT. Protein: CASSLGLASTDTQYF.

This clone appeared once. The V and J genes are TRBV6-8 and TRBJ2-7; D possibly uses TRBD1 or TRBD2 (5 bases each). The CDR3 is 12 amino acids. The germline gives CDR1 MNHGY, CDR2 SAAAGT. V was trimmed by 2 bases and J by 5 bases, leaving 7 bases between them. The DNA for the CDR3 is TGTGCCAGCAGTTACAGAGGGGACGAGCAGTACTTC. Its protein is CASSYRGDEQYF.

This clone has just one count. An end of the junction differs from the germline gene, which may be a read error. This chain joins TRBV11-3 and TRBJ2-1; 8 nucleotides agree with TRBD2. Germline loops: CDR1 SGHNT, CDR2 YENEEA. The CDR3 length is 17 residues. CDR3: CASSPHPSGGRNNKQFF. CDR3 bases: TGTGCCAGCAGCCCCCATCCTTCGGGGGGGAGAAACAATAAGCAGTTCTTC.

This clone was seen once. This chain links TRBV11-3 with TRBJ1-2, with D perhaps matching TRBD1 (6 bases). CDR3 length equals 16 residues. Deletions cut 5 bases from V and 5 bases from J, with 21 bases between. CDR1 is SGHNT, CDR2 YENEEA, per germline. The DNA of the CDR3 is TGTGCCAGCAGCGGACGGCAGGGGCGCAACCTGTATGGCTACACCTTC. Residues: CASSGRQGRNLYGYTF.

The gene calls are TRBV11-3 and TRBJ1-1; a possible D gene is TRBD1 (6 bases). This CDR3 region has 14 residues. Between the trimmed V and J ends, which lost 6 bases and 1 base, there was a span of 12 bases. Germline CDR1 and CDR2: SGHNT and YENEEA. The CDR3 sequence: CASSGGRANTEAFF. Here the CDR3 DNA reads TGTGCCAGCAGTGGGGGCCGGGCGAACACTGAAGCTTTCTTT.

The CDR3 DNA reads TGTGCCAGCAGCTCAGGAGGGGGCACCGGGGCCAACGTCCTGACTTTC. This encodes CASSSGGGTGANVLTF. This chain uses TRBV11-1 with TRBJ2-6, with TRBD1 as a possible D gene (7 bases). CDR3 length equals 16 residues. CDR1 and CDR2 (germline): SGHAT, FQDESV (reference sequence). The V and J ends lost 4 bases and 4 bases respectively, with 14 bases between them.

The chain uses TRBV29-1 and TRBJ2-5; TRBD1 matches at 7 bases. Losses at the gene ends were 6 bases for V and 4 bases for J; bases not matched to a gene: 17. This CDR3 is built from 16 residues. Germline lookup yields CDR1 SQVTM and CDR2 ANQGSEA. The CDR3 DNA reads TGCAGCGTCGAAAAATTGCGACAGGGAAGAGGAGAGACCCAGTACTTC. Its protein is CSVEKLRQGRGETQYF.

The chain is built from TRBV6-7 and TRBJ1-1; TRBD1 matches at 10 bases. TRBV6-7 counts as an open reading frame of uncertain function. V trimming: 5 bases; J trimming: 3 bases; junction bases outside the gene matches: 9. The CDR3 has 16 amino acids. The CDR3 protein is CASSTPGQGVDTEAFF. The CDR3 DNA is TGTGCCAGCAGTACCCCTGGACAGGGGGTGGACACTGAAGCTTTCTTT.

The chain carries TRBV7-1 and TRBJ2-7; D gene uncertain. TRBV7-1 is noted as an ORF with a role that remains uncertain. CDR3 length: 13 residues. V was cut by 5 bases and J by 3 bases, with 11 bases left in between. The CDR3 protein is CASSVTPSYEQYF. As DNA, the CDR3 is TGTGCCAGCAGCGTAACTCCCAGCTACGAGCAGTACTTC.

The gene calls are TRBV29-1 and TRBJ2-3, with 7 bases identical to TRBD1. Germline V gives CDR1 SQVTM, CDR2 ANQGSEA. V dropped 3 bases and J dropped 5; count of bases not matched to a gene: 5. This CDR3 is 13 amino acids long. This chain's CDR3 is CSVERQGRDTQYF. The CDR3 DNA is TGCAGCGTTGAGAGACAGGGCAGAGATACGCAGTATTTT.

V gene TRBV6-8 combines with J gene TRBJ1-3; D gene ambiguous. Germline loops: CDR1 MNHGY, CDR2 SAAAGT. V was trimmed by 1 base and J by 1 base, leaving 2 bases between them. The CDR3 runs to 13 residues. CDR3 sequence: CASSYYSGNTIYF. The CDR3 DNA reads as TGTGCCAGCAGTTACTATTCTGGAAACACCATATATTTT.

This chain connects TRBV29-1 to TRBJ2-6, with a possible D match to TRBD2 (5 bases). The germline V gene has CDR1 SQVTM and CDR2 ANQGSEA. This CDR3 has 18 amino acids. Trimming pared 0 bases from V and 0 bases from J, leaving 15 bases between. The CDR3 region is CSVEEEGREISGANVLTF. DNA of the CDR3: TGCAGCGTTGAAGAAGAAGGACGGGAAATCTCTGGGGCCAACGTCCTGACTTTC.

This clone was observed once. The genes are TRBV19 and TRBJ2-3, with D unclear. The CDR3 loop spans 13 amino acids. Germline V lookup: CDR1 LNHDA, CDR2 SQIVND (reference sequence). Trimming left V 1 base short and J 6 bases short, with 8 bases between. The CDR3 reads CASSIVATDTQYF. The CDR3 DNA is TGTGCCAGTAGTATAGTTGCGACGGATACGCAGTATTTT.